The 8 T cell receptor beta chains reported below all come from one sample, sequenced in a study of CD8 T cells in ankylosing spondylitis. TCRdb recomputed calls from the 5' RACE reads with MiXCR, one row per CDR3 protein. Here the sample spans about 250,000 distinct CDR3 sequences, roughly 32% being singletons. Sequenced sample: blood, either unsorted or a sorted T cell fraction (not recorded which). These receptors all come from a male donor with ankylosing spondylitis or in good health (not recorded which).

J is TRBJ1-1 and V is TRBV20-1; possibly TRBD1 for D (5 bases). The CDR3 consists of 14 residues. Germline V lookup: CDR1 DFQATT, CDR2 SNEGSKA (reference sequence). V lost 5 bases and J 1 base, leaving 14 bases between the germline ends. Written as DNA, the CDR3 is TGCAGTGCTCAGGGCTCGGGGAGGAACACTGAAGCTTTCTTT. Its protein product is CSAQGSGRNTEAFF.

This clonotype was found a few times. The chain has TRBV20-1 and TRBJ2-1; D is perhaps TRBD1 (5 bases). The CDR3 is 15 residues long. In germline, CDR1 is DFQATT, CDR2 SNEGSKA (reference sequence). Between the trimmed V and J ends, which lost 3 bases and 5 bases, there was a span of 17 bases. CDR3: CSARGPGPVNNEQFF. DNA of the CDR3: TGCAGTGCTAGGGGGCCGGGTCCTGTTAACAATGAGCAGTTCTTC.

This clonotype came up many times. J is TRBJ2-7 and V is TRBV20-1; D is ambiguous. Trimming took 8 bases from V and 0 from J, leaving 17 bases between them. The CDR3 is 14 residues long. Germline-derived CDR1 and CDR2 are DFQATT and SNEGSKA (reference sequence). The CDR3 nucleotides read TGCAGTACAAAGTTCAGCCTGAGCTCCTACGAGCAGTACTTC. Translating gives CSTKFSLSSYEQYF.

The CDR3 region is CASSPNYSIKGNTIYF. The CDR3 region has the DNA TGTGCCAGCAGTCCAAACTACTCGATAAAGGGAAACACCATATATTTT. This chain joins TRBV12-3 or TRBV12-4 and TRBJ1-3; no reliable D call. CDR3 length: 16 amino acids. V was pared by 5 bases and J by 4 bases, with 18 bases between.

This clonotype has more than one count but fewer than ten. J is TRBJ2-5 and V is TRBV10-3; 9 bases line up with TRBD1. The CDR3 runs 14 residues. Germline V gene data show CDR1 as ENHRY and CDR2 as SYGVKD. V gave up 8 bases and J gave up 0 bases; unmatched junction bases: 4. CDR3 coding DNA: TGTGCCATCTCCCGGACAGGGGACCAAGAGACCCAGTACTTC. Translating gives CAISRTGDQETQYF.

This clonotype was observed a few times. The rearrangement uses TRBV29-1 and TRBJ1-2; D not certain. Germline values: CDR1 SQVTM, CDR2 ANQGSEA. The germline V and J ends were trimmed by 7 bases and 5 bases, with 11 bases remaining between them. The CDR3 loop spans 11 amino acids. The CDR3 is CSASSGYGYTF. CDR3 DNA sequence: TGCAGCGCCTCCTCGGGTTATGGCTACACCTTC.

This clonotype has a single count. The V gene is TRBV28, the J gene TRBJ2-3, with D possibly matching TRBD2 (5 bases). The CDR3 contains 16 residues. Germline loops: CDR1 MDHEN, CDR2 SYDVKM. V was cut by 5 bases and J by 6 bases, with 21 bases left in between. This CDR3 is CASSPPSTQRSDTQYF. CDR3 DNA sequence: TGTGCCAGCAGTCCACCTTCGACCCAGCGGTCTGATACGCAGTATTTT.

The chain employs TRBV7-9 and TRBJ2-1; unclear D gene. This CDR3 is built from 13 residues. Per the germline V gene, CDR1 is SEHNR and CDR2 is FQNEAQ (reference sequence). V gave up 5 bases and J gave up 5 bases, with 10 bases separating them. Here the CDR3 DNA reads TGTGCCAGCAGCCGGTTCCCCAACAATGAGCAGTTCTTC. Its translation: CASSRFPNNEQFF.